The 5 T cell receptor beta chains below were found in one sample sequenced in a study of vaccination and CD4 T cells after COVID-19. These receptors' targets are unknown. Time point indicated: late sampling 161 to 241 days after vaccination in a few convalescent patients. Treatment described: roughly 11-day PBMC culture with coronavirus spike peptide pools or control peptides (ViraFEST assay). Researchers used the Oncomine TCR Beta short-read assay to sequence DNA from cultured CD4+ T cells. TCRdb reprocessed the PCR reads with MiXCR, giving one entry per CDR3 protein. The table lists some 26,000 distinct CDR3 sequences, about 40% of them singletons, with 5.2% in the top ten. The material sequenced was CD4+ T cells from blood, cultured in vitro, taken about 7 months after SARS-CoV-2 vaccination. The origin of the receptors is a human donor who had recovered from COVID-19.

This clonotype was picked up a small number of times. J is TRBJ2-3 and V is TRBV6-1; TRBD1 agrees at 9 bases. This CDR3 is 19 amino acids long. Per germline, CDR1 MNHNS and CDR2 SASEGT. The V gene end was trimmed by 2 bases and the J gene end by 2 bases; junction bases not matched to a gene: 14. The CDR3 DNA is TGTGCCAGCAGTGAACGGGCGGACAGGGGCCACATTTCCACAGATACGCAGTATTTT. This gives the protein CASSERADRGHISTDTQYF.

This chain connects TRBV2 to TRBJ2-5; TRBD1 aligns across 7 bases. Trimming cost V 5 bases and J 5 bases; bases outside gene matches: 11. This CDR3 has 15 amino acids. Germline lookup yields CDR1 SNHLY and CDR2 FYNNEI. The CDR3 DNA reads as TGTGCCAGCAGTTATACCGGGACAGAGGGGGAGACCCAGTACTTC. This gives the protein CASSYTGTEGETQYF.

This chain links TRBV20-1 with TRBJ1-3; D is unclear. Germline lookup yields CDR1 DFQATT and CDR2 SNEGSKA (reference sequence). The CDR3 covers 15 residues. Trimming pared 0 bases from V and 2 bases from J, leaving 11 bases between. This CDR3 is CSARELGSPGNTIYF. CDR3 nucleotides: TGCAGTGCTAGAGAGTTGGGCAGCCCTGGAAACACCATATATTTT.

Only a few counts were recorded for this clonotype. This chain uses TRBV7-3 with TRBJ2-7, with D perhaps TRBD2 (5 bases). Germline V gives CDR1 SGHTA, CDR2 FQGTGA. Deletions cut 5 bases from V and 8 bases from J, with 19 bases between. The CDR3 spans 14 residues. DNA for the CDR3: TGTGCCAGCAGCCCCACGGGTGGGAGCGGTAAGCAGTACTTC. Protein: CASSPTGGSGKQYF.

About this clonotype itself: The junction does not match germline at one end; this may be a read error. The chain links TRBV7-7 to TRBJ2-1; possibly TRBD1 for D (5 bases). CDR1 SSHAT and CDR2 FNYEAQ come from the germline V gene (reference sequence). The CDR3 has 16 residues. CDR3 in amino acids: CASSFREGASYNEQFF. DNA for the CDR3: TGTGCTAGCAGCTTCAGGGAAGGCGCCTCCTACAATGAGCAGTTCTTC. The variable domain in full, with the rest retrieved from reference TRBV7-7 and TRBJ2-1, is GAGVSQSPRYKVTKRGQDVTLRCDPISSHATLYWYQQALGQGPEFLTYFNYEAQPDKSGLPSDRFSAERPEGSISTLTIQRTEQRDSAMYRCASSFREGASYNEQFFGPGTRLTVL.